The text below deals with one T cell receptor beta chain. These data are taken from a study of blood T cell repertoires in COVID-19. Background on the study: Nucleic acid was either cDNA or gDNA, and it came from T cells, B-cell-depleted T cells, or PBMCs.

Per the germline V gene, CDR1 is SGHDN and CDR2 is FVKESK. This CDR3 is 14 amino acids long. The J segment lost 7 bases and the V segment lost 2 bases, leaving 7 bases of the junction unmatched. During active infection, Seattle patients enrolled and were then monitored through disease. Clones were sequenced by immunoSEQ multiplex PCR, and TCRdb holds only the in-frame ones, with some missing. In the table there are some 240,000 clones, 88% of which are singletons. The sequenced sample was peripheral blood. The TCR sequence derives from a woman aged 70-85 years with COVID-19, enrolled during active disease. This sequence joins TRBV14 and TRBJ1-2, with TRBD1 matching over 7 bases. The chain's CDR3 is CASSQKTGIGGYTF. The CDR3 region has the DNA TGTGCCAGCAGCCAAAAGACAGGGATCGGTGGCTACACCTTC. Looking up the rest from reference TRBV14 and TRBJ1-2 gives the full variable domain: EAGVTQFPSHSVIEKGQTVTLRCDPISGHDNLYWYRRVMGKEIKFLLHFVKESKQDESGMPNNRFLAERTGGTYSTLKVQPAELEDSGVYFCASSQKTGIGGYTFGSGTRLTVV.